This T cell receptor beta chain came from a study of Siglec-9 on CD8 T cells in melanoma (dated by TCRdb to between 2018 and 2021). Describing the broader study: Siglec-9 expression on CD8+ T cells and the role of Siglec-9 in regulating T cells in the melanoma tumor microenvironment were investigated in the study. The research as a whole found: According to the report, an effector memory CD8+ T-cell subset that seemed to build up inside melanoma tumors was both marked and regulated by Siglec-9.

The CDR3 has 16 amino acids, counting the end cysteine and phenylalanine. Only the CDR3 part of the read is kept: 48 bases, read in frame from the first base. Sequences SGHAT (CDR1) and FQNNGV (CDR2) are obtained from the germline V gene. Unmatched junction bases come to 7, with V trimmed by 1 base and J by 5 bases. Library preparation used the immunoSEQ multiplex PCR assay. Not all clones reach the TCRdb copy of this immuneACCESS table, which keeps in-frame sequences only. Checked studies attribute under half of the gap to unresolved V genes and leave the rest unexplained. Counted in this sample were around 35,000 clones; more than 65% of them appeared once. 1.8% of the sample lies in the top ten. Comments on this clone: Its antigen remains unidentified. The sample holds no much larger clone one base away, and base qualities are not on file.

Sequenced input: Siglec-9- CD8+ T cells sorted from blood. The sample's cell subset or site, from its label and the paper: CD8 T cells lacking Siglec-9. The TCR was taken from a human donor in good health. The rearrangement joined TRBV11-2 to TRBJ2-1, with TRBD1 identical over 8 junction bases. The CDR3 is CASSLVQGANNNEQFF. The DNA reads TGTGCCAGCAGCTTAGTGCAGGGGGCAAATAACAATGAGCAGTTCTTC.